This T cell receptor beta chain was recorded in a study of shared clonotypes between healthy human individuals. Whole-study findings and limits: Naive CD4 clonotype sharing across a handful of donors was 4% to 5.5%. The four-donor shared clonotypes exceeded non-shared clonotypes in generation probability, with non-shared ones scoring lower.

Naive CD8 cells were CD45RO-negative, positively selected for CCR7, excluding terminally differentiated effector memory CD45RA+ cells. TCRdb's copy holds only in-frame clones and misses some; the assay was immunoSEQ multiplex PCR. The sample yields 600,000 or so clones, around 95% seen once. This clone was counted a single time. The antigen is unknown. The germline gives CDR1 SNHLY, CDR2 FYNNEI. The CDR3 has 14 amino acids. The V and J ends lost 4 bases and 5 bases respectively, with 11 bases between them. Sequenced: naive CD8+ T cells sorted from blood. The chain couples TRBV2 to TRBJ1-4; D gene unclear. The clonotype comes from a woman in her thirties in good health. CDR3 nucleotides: TGTGCCAGCAGTGGTGGCAGTTCAAATGAAAAACTGTTTTTT. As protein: CASSGGSSNEKLFF.